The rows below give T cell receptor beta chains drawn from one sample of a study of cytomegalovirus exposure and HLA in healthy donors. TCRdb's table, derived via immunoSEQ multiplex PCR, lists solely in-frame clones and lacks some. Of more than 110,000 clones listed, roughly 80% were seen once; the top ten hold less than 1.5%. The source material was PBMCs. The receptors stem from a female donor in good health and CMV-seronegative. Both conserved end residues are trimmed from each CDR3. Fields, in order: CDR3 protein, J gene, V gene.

ASGEIPGSAYNEQF,TRBJ2-1,TRBV5-1
ASGFRGSLGYNEQF,TRBJ2-1,TRBV12-5
ASRGTSGRGGEQY,.,TRBV9
AISGDRGSNEQF,TRBJ2-1,TRBV10-3
ASSLEGAYDQPQH,TRBJ1-5,TRBV5-1
ASSGDRGPEKLF,TRBJ1-4,TRBV7-9
ASSVNPRDNLNEQY,TRBJ2-7,TRBV9
ASSSSGTRGYNEQF,TRBJ2-1,TRBV5-4
ASSLGGDNEQF,TRBJ2-1,TRBV27
ASSIWGEKNTEAF,TRBJ1-1,TRBV19
ASSFRSVSTDTQY,TRBJ2-3,TRBV27
ASSLVFEAF,TRBJ1-1,TRBV7-9
ASSAYPGENTEAF,TRBJ1-1,TRBV11-2
ASSPDIGTEAF,TRBJ1-1,TRBV11-2
ASSQDQTGWTQNTEAF,TRBJ1-1,TRBV4-2
ASSDGLAAYEQY,TRBJ2-7,TRBV10-2
ASSYPGWTEAF,TRBJ1-1,TRBV6-5
ASIRGEGLNEQF,TRBJ2-1,TRBV28
ASSFRQTISMNTEAF,TRBJ1-1,TRBV27
ASSPQTGGSEQF,TRBJ2-1,TRBV6-1
ASSLRSSYNEQF,TRBJ2-1,TRBV28
ASTISGRDYNEQF,TRBJ2-1,TRBV2
SVLGTQETQY,TRBJ2-5,TRBV29-1
ASNPQEVGTEAF,TRBJ1-1,TRBV2
ASSPGQGNYGYT,TRBJ1-2,TRBV13
ASSLGLAGSYEQY,TRBJ2-7,TRBV11-2
ASSLAGATGELF,TRBJ2-2,TRBV13
ASRFSIQGSHQPQH,TRBJ1-5,TRBV28
ASPHRATGELF,TRBJ2-2,TRBV7-2
ASSFRTGTYLDGYT,TRBJ1-2,TRBV13
ASSYAGANTGELF,TRBJ2-2,TRBV6-5
ASSQTGDYEQY,TRBJ2-7,TRBV6-5
ASRRATEAF,TRBJ1-1,TRBV28
AWSTTGGYQPQH,TRBJ1-5,TRBV30
ASSLDSGSYEQY,TRBJ2-7,TRBV5-4
ASSLRYNEQF,TRBJ2-1,TRBV27
ASSLGGTLANTGELF,TRBJ2-2,TRBV7-3
ASSPGHADQPQH,TRBJ1-5,TRBV7-9
ASSQDPGQGRNEQY,TRBJ2-7,TRBV4-1
ASSLSWQVQETQY,TRBJ2-5,TRBV5-6
ASSYRTAWGSPLH,TRBJ1-6,TRBV6-5
ASSFPGLVGTGELF,TRBJ2-2,TRBV5-1
SVKGTDQGQPQH,TRBJ1-5,TRBV29-1
ASSLQGGGADTQY,TRBJ2-3,TRBV7-2
ASSYSRVQGLPSGNTIY,TRBJ1-3,TRBV11-2